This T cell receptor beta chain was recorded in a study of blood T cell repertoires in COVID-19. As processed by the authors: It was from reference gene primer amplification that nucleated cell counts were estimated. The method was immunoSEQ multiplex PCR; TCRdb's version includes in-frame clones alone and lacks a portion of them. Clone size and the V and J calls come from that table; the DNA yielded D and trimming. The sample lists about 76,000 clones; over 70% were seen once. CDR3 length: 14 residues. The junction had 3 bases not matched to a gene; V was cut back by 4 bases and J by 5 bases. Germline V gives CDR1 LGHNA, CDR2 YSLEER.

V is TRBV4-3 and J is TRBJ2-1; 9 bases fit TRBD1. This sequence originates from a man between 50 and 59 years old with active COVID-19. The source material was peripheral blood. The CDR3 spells CASSPWDRDNEQFF. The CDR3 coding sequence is TGCGCCAGCAGCCCCTGGGACAGGGACAATGAGCAGTTCTTC.